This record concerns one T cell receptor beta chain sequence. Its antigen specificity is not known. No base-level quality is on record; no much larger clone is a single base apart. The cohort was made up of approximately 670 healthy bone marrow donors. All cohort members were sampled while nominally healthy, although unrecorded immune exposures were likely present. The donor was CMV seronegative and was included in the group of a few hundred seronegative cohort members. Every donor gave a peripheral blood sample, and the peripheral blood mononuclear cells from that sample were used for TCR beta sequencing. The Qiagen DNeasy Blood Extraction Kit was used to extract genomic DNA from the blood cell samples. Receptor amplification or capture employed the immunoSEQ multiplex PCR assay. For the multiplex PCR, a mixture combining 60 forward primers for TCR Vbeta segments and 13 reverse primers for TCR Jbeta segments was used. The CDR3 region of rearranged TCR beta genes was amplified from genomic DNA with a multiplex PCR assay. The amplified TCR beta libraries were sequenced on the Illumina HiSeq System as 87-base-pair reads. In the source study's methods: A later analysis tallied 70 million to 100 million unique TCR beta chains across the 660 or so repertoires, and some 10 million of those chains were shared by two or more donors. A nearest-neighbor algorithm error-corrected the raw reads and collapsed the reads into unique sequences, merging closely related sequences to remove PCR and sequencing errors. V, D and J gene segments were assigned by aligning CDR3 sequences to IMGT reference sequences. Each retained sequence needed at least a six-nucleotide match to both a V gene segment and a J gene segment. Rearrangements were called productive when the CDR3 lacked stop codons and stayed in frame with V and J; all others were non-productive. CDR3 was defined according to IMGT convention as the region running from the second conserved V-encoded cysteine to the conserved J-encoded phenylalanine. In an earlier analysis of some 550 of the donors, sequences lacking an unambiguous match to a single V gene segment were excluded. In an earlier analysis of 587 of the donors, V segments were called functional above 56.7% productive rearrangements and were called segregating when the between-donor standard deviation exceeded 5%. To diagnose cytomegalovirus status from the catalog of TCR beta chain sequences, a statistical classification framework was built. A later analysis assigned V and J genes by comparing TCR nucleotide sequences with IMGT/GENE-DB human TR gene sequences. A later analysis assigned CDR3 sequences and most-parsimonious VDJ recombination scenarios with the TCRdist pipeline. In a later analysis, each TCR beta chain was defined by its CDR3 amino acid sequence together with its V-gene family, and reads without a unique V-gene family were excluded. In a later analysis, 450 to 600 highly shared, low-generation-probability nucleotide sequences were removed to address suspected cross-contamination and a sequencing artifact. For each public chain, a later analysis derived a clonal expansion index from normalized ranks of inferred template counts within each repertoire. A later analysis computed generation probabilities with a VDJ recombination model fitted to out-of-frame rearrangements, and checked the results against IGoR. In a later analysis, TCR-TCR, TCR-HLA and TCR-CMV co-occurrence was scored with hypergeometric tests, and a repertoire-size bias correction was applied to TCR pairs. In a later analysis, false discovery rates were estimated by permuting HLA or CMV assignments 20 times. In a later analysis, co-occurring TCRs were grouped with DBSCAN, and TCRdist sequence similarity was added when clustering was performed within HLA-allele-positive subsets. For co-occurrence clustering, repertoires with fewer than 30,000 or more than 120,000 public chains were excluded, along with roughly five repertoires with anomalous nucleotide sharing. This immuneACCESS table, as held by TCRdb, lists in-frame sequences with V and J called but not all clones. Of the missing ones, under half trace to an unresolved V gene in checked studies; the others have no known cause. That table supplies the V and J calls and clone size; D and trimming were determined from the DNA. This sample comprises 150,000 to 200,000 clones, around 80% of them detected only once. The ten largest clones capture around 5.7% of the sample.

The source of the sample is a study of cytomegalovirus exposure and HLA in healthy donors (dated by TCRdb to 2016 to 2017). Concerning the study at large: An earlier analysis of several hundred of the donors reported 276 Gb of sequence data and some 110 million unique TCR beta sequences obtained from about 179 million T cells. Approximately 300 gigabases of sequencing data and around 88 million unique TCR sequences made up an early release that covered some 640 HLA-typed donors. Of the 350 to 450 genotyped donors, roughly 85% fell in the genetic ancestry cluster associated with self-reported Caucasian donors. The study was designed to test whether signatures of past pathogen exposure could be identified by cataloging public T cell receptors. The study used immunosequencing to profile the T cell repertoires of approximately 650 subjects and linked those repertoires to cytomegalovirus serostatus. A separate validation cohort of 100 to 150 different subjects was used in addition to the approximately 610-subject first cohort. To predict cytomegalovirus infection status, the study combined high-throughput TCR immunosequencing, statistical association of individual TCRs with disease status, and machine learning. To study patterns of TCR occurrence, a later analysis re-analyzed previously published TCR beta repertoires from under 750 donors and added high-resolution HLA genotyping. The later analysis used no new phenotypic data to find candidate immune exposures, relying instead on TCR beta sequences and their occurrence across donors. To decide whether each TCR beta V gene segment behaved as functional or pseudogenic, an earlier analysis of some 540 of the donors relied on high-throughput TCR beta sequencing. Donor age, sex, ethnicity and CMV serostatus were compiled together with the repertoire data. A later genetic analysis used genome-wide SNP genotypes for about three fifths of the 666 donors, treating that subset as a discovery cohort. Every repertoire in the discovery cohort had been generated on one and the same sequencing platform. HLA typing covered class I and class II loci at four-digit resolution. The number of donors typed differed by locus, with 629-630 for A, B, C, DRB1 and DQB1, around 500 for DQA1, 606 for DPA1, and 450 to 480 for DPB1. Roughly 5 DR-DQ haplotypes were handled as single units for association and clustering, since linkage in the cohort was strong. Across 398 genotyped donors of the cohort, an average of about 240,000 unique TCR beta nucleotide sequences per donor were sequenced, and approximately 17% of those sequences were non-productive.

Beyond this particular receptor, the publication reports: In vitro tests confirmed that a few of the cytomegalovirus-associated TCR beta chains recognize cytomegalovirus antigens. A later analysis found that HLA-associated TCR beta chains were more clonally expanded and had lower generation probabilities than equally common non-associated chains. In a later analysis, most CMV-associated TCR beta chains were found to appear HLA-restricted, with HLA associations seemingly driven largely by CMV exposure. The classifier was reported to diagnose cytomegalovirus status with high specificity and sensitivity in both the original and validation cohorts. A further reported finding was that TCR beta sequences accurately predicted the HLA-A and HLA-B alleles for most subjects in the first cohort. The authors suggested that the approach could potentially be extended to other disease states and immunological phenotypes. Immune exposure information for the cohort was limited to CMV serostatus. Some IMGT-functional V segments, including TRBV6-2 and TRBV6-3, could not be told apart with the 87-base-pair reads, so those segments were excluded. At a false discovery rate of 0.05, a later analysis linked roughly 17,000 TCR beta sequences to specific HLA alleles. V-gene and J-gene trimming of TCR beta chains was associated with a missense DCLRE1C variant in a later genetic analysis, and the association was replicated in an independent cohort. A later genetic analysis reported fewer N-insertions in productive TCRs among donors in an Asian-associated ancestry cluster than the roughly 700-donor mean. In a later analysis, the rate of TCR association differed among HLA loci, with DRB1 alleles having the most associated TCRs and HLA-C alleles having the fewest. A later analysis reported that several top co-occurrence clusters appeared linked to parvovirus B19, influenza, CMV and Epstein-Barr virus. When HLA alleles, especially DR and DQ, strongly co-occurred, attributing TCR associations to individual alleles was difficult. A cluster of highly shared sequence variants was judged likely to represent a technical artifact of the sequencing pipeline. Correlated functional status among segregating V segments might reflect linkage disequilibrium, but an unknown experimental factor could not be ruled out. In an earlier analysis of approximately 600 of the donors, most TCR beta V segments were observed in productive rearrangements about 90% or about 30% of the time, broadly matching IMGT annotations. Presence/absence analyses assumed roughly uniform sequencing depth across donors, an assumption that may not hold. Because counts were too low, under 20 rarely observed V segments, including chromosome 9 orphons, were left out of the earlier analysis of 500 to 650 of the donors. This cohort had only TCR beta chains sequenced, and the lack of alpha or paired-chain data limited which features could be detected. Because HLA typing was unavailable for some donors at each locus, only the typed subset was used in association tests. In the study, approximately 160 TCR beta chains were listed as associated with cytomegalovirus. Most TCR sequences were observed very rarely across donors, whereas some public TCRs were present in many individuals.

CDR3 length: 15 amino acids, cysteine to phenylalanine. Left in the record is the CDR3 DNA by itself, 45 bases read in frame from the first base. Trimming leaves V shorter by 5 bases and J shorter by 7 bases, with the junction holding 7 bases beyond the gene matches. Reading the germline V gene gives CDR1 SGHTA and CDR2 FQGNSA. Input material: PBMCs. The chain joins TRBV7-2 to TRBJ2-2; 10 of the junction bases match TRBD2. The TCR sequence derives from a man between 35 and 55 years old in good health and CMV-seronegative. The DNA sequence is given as TGTGCCAGCAGCCGTTCTAGCGGGAGTGGCGGGGAGCTGTTTTTT. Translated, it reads CASSRSSGSGGELFF.